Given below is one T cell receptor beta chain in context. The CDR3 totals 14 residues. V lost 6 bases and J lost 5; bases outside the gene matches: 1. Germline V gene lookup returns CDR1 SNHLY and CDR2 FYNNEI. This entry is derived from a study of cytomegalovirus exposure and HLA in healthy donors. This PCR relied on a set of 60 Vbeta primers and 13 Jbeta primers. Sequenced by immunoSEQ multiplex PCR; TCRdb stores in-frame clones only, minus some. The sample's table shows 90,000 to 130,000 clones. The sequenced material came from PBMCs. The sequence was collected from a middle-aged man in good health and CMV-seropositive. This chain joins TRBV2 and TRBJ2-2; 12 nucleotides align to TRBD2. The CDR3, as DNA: TGTGCCAGCAGAGGACTAGCGGGAACCGGGGAGCTGTTTTTT. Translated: CASRGLAGTGELFF. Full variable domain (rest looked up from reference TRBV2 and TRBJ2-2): EPEVTQTPSHQVTQMGQEVILRCVPISNHLYFYWYRQILGQKVEFLVSFYNNEISEKSEIFDDQFSVERPDGSNFTLKIRSTKLEDSAMYFCASRGLAGTGELFFGEGSRLTVL.